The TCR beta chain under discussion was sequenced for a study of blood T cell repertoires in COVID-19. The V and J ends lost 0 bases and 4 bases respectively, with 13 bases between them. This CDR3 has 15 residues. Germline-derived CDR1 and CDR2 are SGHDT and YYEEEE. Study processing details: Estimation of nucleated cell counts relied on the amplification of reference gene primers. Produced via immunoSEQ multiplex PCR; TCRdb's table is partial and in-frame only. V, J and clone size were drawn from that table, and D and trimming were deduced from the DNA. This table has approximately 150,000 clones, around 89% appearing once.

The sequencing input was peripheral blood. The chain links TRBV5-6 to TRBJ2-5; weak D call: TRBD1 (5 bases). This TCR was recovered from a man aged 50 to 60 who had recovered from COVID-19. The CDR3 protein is CASSLGIQGAETQYF. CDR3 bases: TGTGCCAGCAGCTTGGGGATTCAGGGCGCAGAGACCCAGTACTTC.